A single sample is the source of the 16 T cell receptor beta chains below, sequenced in a study of OX40 agonist ivuxolimab in advanced cancers. Produced via immunoSEQ multiplex PCR; TCRdb's table is partial and in-frame only. This sample yields fewer than 100,000 clones, of which roughly 89% are seen a single time; less than 0.2% belongs to the top ten. This material consisted of CD4+ or CD8+ T cells sorted from blood, taken in a trial of the OX40 agonist ivuxolimab. Receptor source: an adult with an advanced solid tumor such as melanoma, head and neck, liver or kidney cancer.

The rearrangement uses TRBV6-5 and TRBJ1-5, with D hard to call. Germline V gene data show CDR1 as MNHEY and CDR2 as SVGAGI. The CDR3 spans 13 residues. V was cut by 3 bases and J by 6 bases, with 9 bases left in between. The CDR3 nucleotides are TGTGCCAGCAGTTATACATCTGGTCAGCCCCAGCATTTT. It is translated as CASSYTSGQPQHF.

The V call is TRBV5-1, the J call TRBJ1-3; D remains ambiguous. The CDR3 is 16 residues long. Between the trimmed V and J ends, which lost 0 bases and 4 bases, there was a span of 14 bases. Germline V gene lookup returns CDR1 SGHRS and CDR2 YFSETQ. The CDR3: CASSLGGGRQGNTIYF. DNA of the CDR3: TGCGCCAGCAGCTTGGGCGGTGGGCGGCAAGGAAACACCATATATTTT.

This sequence joins TRBV13 and TRBJ1-2; maybe TRBD1 (5 bases). Germline V lookup: CDR1 PRHDT, CDR2 FYEKMQ (reference sequence). The V gene lost 3 bases and the J gene lost 7 bases, with 9 bases spanning the gap. This CDR3 contains 12 residues. CDR3 DNA sequence: TGTGCCAGCAGCTTCACCCAGGGTGGCTACACCTTC. It codes for CASSFTQGGYTF.

V is TRBV9 and J is TRBJ2-3, with 7 bases fitting TRBD2. The CDR3 is 15 amino acids. Germline trimming cut 2 bases from V and 1 base from J; bases unmatched to any gene: 4. Germline V gene sequence: CDR1 SGDLS, CDR2 YYNGEE. The CDR3 is CASSVGGARTDTQYF. The CDR3, as DNA: TGTGCCAGCAGCGTGGGAGGGGCCCGCACAGATACGCAGTATTTT.

The chain has TRBV6-5 and TRBJ1-4; D not certain. V lost 6 bases and J lost 8, with 10 bases in between. This CDR3 spans 12 amino acids. Germline V CDR1 and CDR2: MNHEY, SVGAGI. In DNA form, the CDR3 reads TGTGCCAGCAGCCGCGTCGGGGAAAAACTGTTTTTT. Its translation is CASSRVGEKLFF.

The chain joins TRBV19 to TRBJ2-3; possible D gene TRBD1, 6 bases. Trimming pared 5 bases from V and 8 bases from J, leaving 14 bases between. The CDR3 runs to 13 residues. Germline values: CDR1 LNHDA, CDR2 SQIVND (reference sequence). Here the CDR3 reads CASSGRGLGTQYF. For the CDR3, the DNA is TGTGCCAGTAGTGGAAGGGGGTTGGGTACGCAGTATTTT.

V is TRBV10-1 and J is TRBJ2-7, with 13 bases that match TRBD2. The CDR3 loop spans 17 amino acids. J was trimmed by 4 bases and V by 3 bases; bases with no gene match: 9. Germline CDR1 and CDR2: WNHNN and SYGVQD (reference sequence). CDR3 sequence: CASSDSLGTSGKYEQYF. CDR3 nucleotide sequence: TGCGCCAGCAGTGACTCATTGGGGACTAGCGGGAAATACGAGCAGTACTTC.

The chain is built from TRBV5-1 and TRBJ1-4, with D hard to call. V was cut by 2 bases and J by 7 bases, with 9 bases left in between. The CDR3 spans 13 residues. CDR1 SGHRS and CDR2 YFSETQ come from the germline V gene. Written as DNA, the CDR3 is TGCGCCAGCAGCTTCTCCCCCCTTGAAAAACTGTTTTTT. It yields the protein CASSFSPLEKLFF.

This chain joins TRBV7-9 and TRBJ1-3; 7 bases align to TRBD1. The CDR3 consists of 15 residues. Germline loops: CDR1 SEHNR, CDR2 FQNEAQ (reference sequence). V shed 5 bases and J 4 bases; nucleotides not matched to a gene: 8. CDR3 amino acids: CASSREGGAGNTIYF. In DNA, the CDR3 is TGTGCCAGCAGCCGCGAAGGGGGCGCGGGAAACACCATATATTTT.

About this clone itself: The sample holds other DNA sequences that translate to the same CDR3. This sequence joins TRBV27 and TRBJ2-1; D is undetermined. This CDR3 has 15 residues. The V end lost 5 bases, the J end lost 7 bases, and 18 bases lay between the germline ends. The germline V gene encodes CDR1 MNHEY and CDR2 SMNVEV (reference sequence). The CDR3 here is CASSPNADGVNEQFF. CDR3 nucleotides: TGTGCCAGCAGTCCAAACGCGGATGGCGTTAATGAGCAGTTCTTC.

The V and J genes are TRBV5-4 and TRBJ2-1; tentatively, D is TRBD2 (5 bases). This CDR3 contains 14 residues. Germline CDR1 is SGHNT and CDR2 is YYREEE (reference sequence). Trimming removed 9 bases at V and 2 bases at J, with 15 bases between. CDR3 nucleotide sequence: TGTGCCACCTCGAGTGGAGGCCCCTACAATGAGCAGTTCTTC. Protein sequence: CATSSGGPYNEQFF.

This chain links TRBV2 with TRBJ2-1, with D unclear. Deletions cut 6 bases from V and 11 bases from J, with 17 bases between. This CDR3 contains 13 residues. CDR1 and CDR2 (germline): SNHLY, FYNNEI. In DNA, the CDR3 is TGTGCCAGCAGAACGACCGGAGACTCCCAGCAGTTCTTC. As protein: CASRTTGDSQQFF. Combining the CDR3 with reference TRBV2 and TRBJ2-1 gives the whole variable domain EPEVTQTPSHQVTQMGQEVILRCVPISNHLYFYWYRQILGQKVEFLVSFYNNEISEKSEIFDDQFSVERPDGSNFTLKIRSTKLEDSAMYFCASRTTGDSQQFFGPGTRLTVL.

The CDR3 coding sequence is TGCGCCAGCAGCTTGGTCACAGCGGGCCAAGAGACCCAGTACTTC. As protein: CASSLVTAGQETQYF. This chain connects TRBV5-1 to TRBJ2-5, with D possibly TRBD2 on 6 matching bases. V was shortened by 0 bases and J by 1 base, with 10 bases between the two germline ends. Germline V CDR1 and CDR2: SGHRS, YFSETQ. The CDR3 has 15 residues.

The chain recombines TRBV4-1 with TRBJ1-1; D is ambiguous. This CDR3 region has 16 residues. The germline CDR1 and CDR2 sequences are MGHRA and YSYEKL. Trimming cost V 1 base and J 1 base, with 13 bases left between them. DNA for the CDR3: TGCGCCAGCAGCCAAGGGGTCGGATTATCGAACACTGAAGCTTTCTTT. This encodes CASSQGVGLSNTEAFF.

The genes are TRBV5-1 and TRBJ2-2; 12 bases line up with TRBD2. The germline V gene has CDR1 SGHRS and CDR2 YFSETQ. V dropped 4 bases and J dropped 4; count of bases not matched to a gene: 8. The CDR3 runs 17 residues. In DNA form, the CDR3 reads TGCGCCAGCAGCACGACTAGCGGGAGAGGTACCACCGGGGAGCTGTTTTTT. Amino acids: CASSTTSGRGTTGELFF. Supplemented by reference TRBV5-1 and TRBJ2-2, the full variable domain reads KAGVTQTPRYLIKTRGQQVTLSCSPISGHRSVSWYQQTPGQGLQFLFEYFSETQRNKGNFPGRFSGRQFSNSRSEMNVSTLELGDSALYLCASSTTSGRGTTGELFFGEGSRLTVL.

Concerning this clone itself: In the same sample, other DNA sequences code for this CDR3. The chain uses TRBV2 and TRBJ2-7; a weak D match, TRBD1 (6 bases). CDR3 length: 13 amino acids. The germline CDR1 and CDR2 sequences are SNHLY and FYNNEI. Between the trimmed V and J ends, which lost 1 base and 6 bases, there was a span of 10 bases. CDR3 loop: CASSEDRVGEQYF. The CDR3 DNA sequence: TGTGCCAGCAGTGAAGACAGGGTCGGCGAGCAGTACTTC.